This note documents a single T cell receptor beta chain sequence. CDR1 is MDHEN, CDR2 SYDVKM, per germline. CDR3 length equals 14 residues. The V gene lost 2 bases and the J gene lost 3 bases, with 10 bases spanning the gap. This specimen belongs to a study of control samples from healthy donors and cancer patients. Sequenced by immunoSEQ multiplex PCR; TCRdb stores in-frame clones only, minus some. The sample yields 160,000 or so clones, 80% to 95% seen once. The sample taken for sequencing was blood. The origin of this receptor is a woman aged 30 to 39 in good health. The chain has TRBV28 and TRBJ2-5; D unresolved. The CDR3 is CASSLRNSEETQYF. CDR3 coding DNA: TGTGCCAGCAGTTTAAGGAACAGCGAAGAGACCCAGTACTTC.